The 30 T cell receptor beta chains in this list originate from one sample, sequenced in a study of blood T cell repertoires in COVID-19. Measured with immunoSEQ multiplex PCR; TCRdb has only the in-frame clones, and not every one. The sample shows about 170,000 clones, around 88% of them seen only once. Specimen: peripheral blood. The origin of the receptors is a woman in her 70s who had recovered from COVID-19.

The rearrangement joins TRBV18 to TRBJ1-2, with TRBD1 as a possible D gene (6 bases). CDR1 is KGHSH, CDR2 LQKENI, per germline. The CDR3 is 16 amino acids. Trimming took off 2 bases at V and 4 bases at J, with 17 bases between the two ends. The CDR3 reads CASSPATTGYPYGYTF. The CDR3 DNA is TGTGCCAGCTCACCAGCTACCACAGGGTATCCCTATGGCTACACCTTC. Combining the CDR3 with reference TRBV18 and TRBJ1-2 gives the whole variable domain NAGVMQNPRHLVRRRGQEARLRCSPMKGHSHVYWYRQLPEEGLKFMVYLQKENIIDESGMPKERFSAEFPKEGPSILRIQQVVRGDSAAYFCASSPATTGYPYGYTFGSGTRLTVV.

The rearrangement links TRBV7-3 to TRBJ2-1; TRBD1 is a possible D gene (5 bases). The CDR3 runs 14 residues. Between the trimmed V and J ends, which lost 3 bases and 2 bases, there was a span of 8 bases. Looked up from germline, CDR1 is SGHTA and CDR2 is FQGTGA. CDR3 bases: TGTGCCAGCAGCTTGGGGCAGCCCTACAATGAGCAGTTCTTC. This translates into CASSLGQPYNEQFF.

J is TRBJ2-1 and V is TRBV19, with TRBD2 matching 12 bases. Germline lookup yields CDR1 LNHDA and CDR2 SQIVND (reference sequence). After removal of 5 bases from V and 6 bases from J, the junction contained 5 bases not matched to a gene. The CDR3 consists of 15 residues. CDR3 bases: TGTGCCAGTAGTGCGCCTAGCGGGAGGGCCAATGAGCAGTTCTTC. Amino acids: CASSAPSGRANEQFF.

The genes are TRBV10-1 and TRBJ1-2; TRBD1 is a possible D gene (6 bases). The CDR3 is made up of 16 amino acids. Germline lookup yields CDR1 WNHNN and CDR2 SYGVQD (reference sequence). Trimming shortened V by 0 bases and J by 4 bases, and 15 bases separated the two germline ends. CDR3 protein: CASSESRTTGVYGYTF. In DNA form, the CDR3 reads TGCGCCAGCAGTGAGTCGAGGACGACAGGAGTCTATGGCTACACCTTC.

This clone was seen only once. The CDR3 bases are TGTGCCAGCAGTTCCTATCTAGCGGGAGGGTTCGATGAGCAGTTCTTC. This translates into CASSSYLAGGFDEQFF. The chain couples TRBV14 to TRBJ2-1, with 12 bases that match TRBD2. Germline CDR1 is SGHDN and CDR2 is FVKESK. This CDR3 region has 16 residues. V dropped 6 bases and J dropped 8; count of bases not matched to a gene: 11.

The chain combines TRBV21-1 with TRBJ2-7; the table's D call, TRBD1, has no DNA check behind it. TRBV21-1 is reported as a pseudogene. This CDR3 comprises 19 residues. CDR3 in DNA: TGTGCCAGCACCCCACCCAAGGACAGACTAAGGCAACAAATTCACGAGCAGTACTTC. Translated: CASTPPKDRLRQQIHEQYF.

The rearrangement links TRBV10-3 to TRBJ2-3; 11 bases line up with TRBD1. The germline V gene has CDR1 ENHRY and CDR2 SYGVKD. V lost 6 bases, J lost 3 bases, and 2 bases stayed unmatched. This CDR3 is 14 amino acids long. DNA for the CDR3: TGTGCCATCAGAGGGACAGGGGGGACAGATACGCAGTATTTT. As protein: CAIRGTGGTDTQYF.

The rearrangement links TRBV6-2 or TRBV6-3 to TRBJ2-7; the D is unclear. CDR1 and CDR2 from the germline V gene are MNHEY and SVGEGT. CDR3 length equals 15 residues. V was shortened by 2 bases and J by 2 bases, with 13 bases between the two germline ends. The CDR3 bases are TGTGCCAGCAGTTACCACCCGGGTCATACCTACGAGCAGTACTTC. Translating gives CASSYHPGHTYEQYF.

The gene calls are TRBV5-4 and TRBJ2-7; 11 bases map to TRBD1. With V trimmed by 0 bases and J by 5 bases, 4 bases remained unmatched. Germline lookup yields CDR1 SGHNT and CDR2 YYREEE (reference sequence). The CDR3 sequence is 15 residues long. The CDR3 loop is CASSLGDRGKHEQYF. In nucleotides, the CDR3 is TGTGCCAGCAGCTTGGGGGACAGGGGGAAGCACGAGCAGTACTTC.

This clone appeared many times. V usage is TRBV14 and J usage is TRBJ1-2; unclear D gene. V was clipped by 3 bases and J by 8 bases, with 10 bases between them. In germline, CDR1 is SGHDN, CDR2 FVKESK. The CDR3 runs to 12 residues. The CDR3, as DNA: TGTGCCAGCAGCCAGGCAGGTTTGGGCTACACCTTC. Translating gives CASSQAGLGYTF.

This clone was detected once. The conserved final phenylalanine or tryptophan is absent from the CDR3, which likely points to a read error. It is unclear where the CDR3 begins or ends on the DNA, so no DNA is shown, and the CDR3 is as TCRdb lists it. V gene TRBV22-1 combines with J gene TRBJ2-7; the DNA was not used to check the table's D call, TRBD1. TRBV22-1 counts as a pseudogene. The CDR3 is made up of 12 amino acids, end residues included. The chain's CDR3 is CPGSGQNRGAPG.

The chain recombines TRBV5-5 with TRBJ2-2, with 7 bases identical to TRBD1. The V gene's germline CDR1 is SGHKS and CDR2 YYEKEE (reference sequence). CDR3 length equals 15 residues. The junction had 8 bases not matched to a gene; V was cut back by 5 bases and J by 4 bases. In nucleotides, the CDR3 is TGTGCCAGCAGGTACGGGACAGCGGTCACCGGGGAGCTGTTTTTT. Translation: CASRYGTAVTGELFF.

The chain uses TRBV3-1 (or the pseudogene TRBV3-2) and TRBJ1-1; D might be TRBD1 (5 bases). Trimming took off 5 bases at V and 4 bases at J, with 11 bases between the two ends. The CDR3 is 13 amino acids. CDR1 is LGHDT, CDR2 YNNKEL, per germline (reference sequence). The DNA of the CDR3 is TGTGCCAGCAGCGCCGTCGGGGGCACTGAAGCTTTCTTT. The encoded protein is CASSAVGGTEAFF.

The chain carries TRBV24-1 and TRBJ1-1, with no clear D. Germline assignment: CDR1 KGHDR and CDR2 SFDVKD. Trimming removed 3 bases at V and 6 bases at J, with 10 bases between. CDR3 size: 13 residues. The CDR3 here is CATSDRFGPEAFF. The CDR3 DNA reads TGTGCCACCAGTGATCGCTTTGGGCCTGAAGCTTTCTTT.

The CDR3 DNA is TGTGCCAGCCGCCGGGACACCACAGATACGCAGTATTTT. Encoded protein: CASRRDTTDTQYF. The V gene is TRBV6-2 or TRBV6-3, the J gene TRBJ2-3; tentative D call: TRBD1 (6 bases). Germline lookup yields CDR1 MNHEY and CDR2 SVGEGT. The CDR3 covers 13 residues. Trimming left V 8 bases short and J 2 bases short, with 11 bases between.

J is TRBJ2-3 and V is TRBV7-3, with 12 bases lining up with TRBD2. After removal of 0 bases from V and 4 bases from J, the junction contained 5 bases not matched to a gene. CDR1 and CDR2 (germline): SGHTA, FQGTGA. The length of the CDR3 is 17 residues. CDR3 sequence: CASSLTPTSGGADTQYF. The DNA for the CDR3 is TGTGCCAGCAGCTTAACCCCGACTAGCGGGGGTGCAGATACGCAGTATTTT.

The CDR3 sequence is CASSLAGGGKTQYF. CDR3 DNA: TGCGCCAGCAGCTTGGCGGGGGGCGGGAAGACCCAGTACTTC. V usage is TRBV5-1 and J usage is TRBJ2-5; D might be TRBD2 (7 bases). The CDR3 is 14 residues long. V was shortened by 0 bases and J by 6 bases, with 12 bases between the two germline ends. Per germline, CDR1 SGHRS and CDR2 YFSETQ.

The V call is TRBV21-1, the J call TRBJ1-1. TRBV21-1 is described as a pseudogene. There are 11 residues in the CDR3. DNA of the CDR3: TGTGCCAGCAGCAAATGGGAGGGAGCTTTCTTT. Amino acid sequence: CASSKWEGAFF.

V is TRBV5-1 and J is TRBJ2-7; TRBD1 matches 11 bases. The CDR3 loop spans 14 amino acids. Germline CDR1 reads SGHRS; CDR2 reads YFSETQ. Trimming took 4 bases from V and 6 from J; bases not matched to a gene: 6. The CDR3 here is CASSQGTGGREQYF. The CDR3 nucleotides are TGCGCCAGCAGCCAGGGGACAGGGGGACGCGAGCAGTACTTC.

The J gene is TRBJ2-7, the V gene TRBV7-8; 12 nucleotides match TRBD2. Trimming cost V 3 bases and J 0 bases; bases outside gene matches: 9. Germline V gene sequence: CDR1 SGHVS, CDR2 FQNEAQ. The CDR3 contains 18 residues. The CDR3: CASSFPTKTSGGSYEQYF. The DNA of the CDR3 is TGTGCCAGCAGCTTCCCAACAAAGACTAGCGGGGGCTCCTACGAGCAGTACTTC.

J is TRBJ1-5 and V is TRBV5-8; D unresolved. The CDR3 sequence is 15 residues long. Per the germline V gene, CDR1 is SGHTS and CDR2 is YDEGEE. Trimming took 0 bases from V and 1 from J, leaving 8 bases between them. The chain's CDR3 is CASSLAPLSNQPQHF. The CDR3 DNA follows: TGTGCCAGCAGCTTGGCCCCCTTGAGCAATCAGCCCCAGCATTTT.

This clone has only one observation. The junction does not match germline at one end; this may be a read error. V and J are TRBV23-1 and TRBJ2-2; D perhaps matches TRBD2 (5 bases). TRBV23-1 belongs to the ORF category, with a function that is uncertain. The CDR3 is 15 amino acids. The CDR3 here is CASSQSGREHRGAVF. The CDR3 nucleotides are TGCGCCAGCAGTCAATCTGGACGGGAACACCGGGGAGCTGTTTTT.

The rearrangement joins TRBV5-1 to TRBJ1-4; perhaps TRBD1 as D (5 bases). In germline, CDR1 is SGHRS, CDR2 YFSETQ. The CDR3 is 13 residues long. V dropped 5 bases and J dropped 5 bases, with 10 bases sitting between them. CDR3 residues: CASRVGPNEKLFF. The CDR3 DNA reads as TGCGCCAGCAGGGTGGGGCCGAATGAAAAACTGTTTTTT.

CDR3: CASSPSAAGELFF. CDR3 DNA: TGTGCCAGCAGCCCCTCGGCGGCCGGGGAGCTGTTTTTT. The rearrangement links TRBV7-9 to TRBJ2-2; D is unresolved. The CDR3 is 13 amino acids. CDR1 and CDR2 (germline): SEHNR, FQNEAQ (reference sequence). V dropped 5 bases and J dropped 6 bases, with 10 bases sitting between them.

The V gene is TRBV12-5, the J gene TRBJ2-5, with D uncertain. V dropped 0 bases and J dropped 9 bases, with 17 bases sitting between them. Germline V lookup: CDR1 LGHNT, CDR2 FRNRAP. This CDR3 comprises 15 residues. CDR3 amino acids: CASGLVFGGLWAQYF. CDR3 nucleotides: TGTGCTAGTGGTTTGGTATTCGGTGGGCTCTGGGCCCAGTACTTC. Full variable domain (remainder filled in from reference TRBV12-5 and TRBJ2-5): DARVTQTPRHKVTEMGQEVTMRCQPILGHNTVFWYRQTMMQGLELLAYFRNRAPLDDSGMPKDRFSAEMPDATLATLKIQPSEPRDSAVYFCASGLVFGGLWAQYFGPGTRLLVL.

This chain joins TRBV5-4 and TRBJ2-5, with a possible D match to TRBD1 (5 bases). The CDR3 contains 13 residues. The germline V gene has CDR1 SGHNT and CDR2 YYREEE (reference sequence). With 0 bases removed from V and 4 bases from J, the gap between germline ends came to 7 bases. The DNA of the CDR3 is TGTGCCAGCAGCTTGGAGGGGCGAGAGACCCAGTACTTC. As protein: CASSLEGRETQYF. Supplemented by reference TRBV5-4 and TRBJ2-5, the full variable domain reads ETGVTQSPTHLIKTRGQQVTLRCSSQSGHNTVSWYQQALGQGPQFIFQYYREEENGRGNFPPRFSGLQFPNYSSELNVNALELDDSALYLCASSLEGRETQYFGPGTRLLVL.

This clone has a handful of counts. CDR3 amino acids: CASSQEGPNPLNTEAFF. The CDR3 coding sequence is TGCGCCAGCAGCCAAGAGGGGCCTAACCCCCTGAACACTGAAGCTTTCTTT. The chain couples TRBV4-1 to TRBJ1-1; D might be TRBD1 (5 bases). Germline CDR1 is MGHRA and CDR2 is YSYEKL. CDR3 length equals 17 residues. V lost 0 bases and J 0 bases, leaving 14 bases between the germline ends.

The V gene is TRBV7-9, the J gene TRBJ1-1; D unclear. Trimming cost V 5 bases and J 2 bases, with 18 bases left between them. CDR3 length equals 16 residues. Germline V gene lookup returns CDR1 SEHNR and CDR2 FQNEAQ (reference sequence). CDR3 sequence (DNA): TGTGCCAGCAGCCCACCTTATAGCGCGGGAAACACTGAAGCTTTCTTT. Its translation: CASSPPYSAGNTEAFF.

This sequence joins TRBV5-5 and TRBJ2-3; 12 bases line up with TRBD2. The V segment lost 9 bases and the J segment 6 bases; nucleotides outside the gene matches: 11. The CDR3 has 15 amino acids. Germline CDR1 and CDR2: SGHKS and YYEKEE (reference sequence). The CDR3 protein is CATTALAGGPDTQYF. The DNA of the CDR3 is TGTGCCACCACTGCCCTAGCGGGGGGGCCGGATACGCAGTATTTT.

The DNA of the CDR3 is TGCGCCAGCAGCCCCCGACAGGGGGCGGGCTACGAGCAGTACTTC. Translating it yields CASSPRQGAGYEQYF. The chain combines TRBV4-1 with TRBJ2-7; 10 nucleotides align to TRBD1. Trimming removed 4 bases from V and 3 bases from J; junction bases left unmatched: 6. The CDR3 has 15 amino acids. Germline-derived CDR1 and CDR2 are MGHRA and YSYEKL.